This paragraph reports one T cell receptor (beta chain). Sequencing was performed with immunoSEQ multiplex PCR; in TCRdb, only in-frame clones are kept and a portion is missing. The sample shows some 180,000 clones, approximately 95% of them seen only once. The source of the sample is a study of T cell responses to AZD1222 COVID-19 vaccine. There are 15 residues in the CDR3. Germline CDR1 reads GTSNPN; CDR2 reads SVGIG (reference sequence). V lost 5 bases and J lost 0; bases outside the gene matches: 6. Source: peripheral blood, taken 28 days after the second dose of the MenACWY control vaccine. The chain recombines TRBV30 with TRBJ2-7, with 11 bases aligning to TRBD2. The sequence derives from an adult who received the MenACWY meningococcal vaccine as a control. CDR3 DNA sequence: TGTGCCTGGCGTCCCCTAGCGGGGGGCTCCTACGAGCAGTACTTC. Its protein product is CAWRPLAGGSYEQYF.